The rows below give T cell receptor beta chains drawn from one sample of a study of T cell changes during pregnancy in multiple sclerosis. The assay was immunoSEQ multiplex PCR, and TCRdb's table has in-frame clones only and misses some. The sample contains roughly 100,000 clones, 85% to 95% of which appear only once. Sample: peripheral blood, taken after pregnancy. The receptors derive from a female donor with multiple sclerosis, enrolled in a pregnancy study. CDR3s leave out the opening cysteine and the closing phenylalanine or tryptophan. Fields, in order: V gene, J gene, CDR3 protein.

TRBV29-1,TRBJ1-1,SGGRTTGSTEAF
TRBV7-2,TRBJ1-6,ASSASGSDNSPLH
TRBV6-5,TRBJ1-2,ASRTGSGYT
TRBV5-8,TRBJ1-2,ASSLGRVNYGYT
TRBV30,TRBJ1-4,AWKIRGRDEKLF
TRBV5-1,TRBJ2-3,ASSWGLGSSTDTQY
TRBV5-1,TRBJ1-1,ASSREGPEAF
TRBV6-5,TRBJ2-3,ASSNPSGGGDTQY
TRBV10-3,TRBJ2-5,AISAGQGTETQY
TRBV5-1,TRBJ2-3,ASSFSSGRDTDTQY
TRBV18,TRBJ1-2,ASSPILGQGIRDAGGYT
TRBV5-8,TRBJ2-7,ASSLWAAYEQY
TRBV7-9,TRBJ2-2,ASSQVGPGGTGELF
TRBV7-3,TRBJ2-3,ASSSRGGPSTDTQY
TRBV7-9,TRBJ1-2,ASSLVYPGRVEYGYT
TRBV27,TRBJ1-2,ASYLANYGYT
TRBV5-8,TRBJ2-1,ASSYYTSGGAFAGNEQF
TRBV6-1,TRBJ2-7,ATKRLAGTYEQY
TRBV2,TRBJ1-2,ASRNYGYT
TRBV11-2,TRBJ2-7,ASSLGRYEQY
TRBV12-5,TRBJ1-1,ASGLEWTAGTEAF
TRBV18,TRBJ2-1,ASSPGLAGGQVEQF
TRBV9,TRBJ2-5,ASSVVLADQETQY
TRBV5-1,TRBJ1-1,ASSIRESEAF
TRBV7-9,TRBJ2-5,ASSHPLAGSQETQY
TRBV27,TRBJ1-1,ASSLRWTTNTEAF
TRBV5-4,TRBJ2-3,ASSSNSDTQY
TRBV7-9,TRBJ1-1,ASSLGVRGGTEAF
TRBV5-6,TRBJ2-4,ASSFDVTNIQY
TRBV30,TRBJ2-1,AWSVGLAGYNEQF
TRBV6-1,TRBJ1-4,ASSQGQGNEKLF
TRBV19,TRBJ1-5,ASSIGQVQPQH
TRBV6-4,TRBJ2-2,ASSASRGTGELF
TRBV7-2,TRBJ2-7,ASSRTRRSAEQY
TRBV9,TRBJ1-4,ASSVGRGPVYEKLF
TRBV2,TRBJ1-2,ASGTGNMNYGYT
TRBV6-5,TRBJ2-1,ASSYERLAGGSEQF
TRBV7-6,TRBJ2-3,ASSHSSGGVYTQY
TRBV18,TRBJ2-1,ASSPLGPGSSYNEQF
TRBV5-4,TRBJ2-3,ASSSSGGAVDTQY
TRBV18,TRBJ2-7,ASLHDRDYEQY
TRBV6-6,TRBJ2-7,ASSPLGAGGSHEQY
TRBV5-4,TRBJ2-1,ASSLTGVGHNEQF
TRBV11-1,TRBJ2-7,ASRQGESYEQY
TRBV29-1,TRBJ1-1,SVERRHGEPEAF
TRBV2,TRBJ1-2,ASRGPTGVIKGYT
TRBV2,TRBJ2-7,ASSDRAGGHEQY
TRBV4-1,TRBJ1-2,ASSQDRVEAGYT
TRBV27,TRBJ1-2,ASSLSLGDYGYT
TRBV5-4,TRBJ2-5,ASRSGPRETQY